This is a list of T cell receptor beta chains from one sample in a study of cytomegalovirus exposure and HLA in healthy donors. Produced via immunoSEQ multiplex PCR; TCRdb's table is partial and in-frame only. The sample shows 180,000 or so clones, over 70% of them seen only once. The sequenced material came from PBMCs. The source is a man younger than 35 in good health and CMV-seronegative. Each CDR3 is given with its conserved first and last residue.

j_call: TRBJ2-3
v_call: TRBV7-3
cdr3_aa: CASSRTSGGSGDTQYF

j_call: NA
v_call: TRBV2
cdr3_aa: CASSAEGASSYEQYF

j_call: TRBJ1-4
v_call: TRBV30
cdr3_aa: CAWSVVPVSNEKLFF

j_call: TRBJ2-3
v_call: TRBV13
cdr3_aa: CASSPNRDTQYF

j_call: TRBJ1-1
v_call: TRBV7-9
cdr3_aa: CASSLRGSDTEAFF

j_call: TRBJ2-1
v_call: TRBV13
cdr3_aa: CASRAGTASYNEQFF

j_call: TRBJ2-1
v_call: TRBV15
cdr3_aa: CATSRLGRQGLADNEQFF

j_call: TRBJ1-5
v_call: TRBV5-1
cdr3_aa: CASSLGVGQTSNQPQHF

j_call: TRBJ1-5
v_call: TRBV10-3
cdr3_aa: CAISEFPRLTGGGSQPQHF

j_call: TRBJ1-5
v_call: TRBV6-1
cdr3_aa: CASRARVPQDQPQHF

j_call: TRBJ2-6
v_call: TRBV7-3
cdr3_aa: CASSFLSSGANVLTF

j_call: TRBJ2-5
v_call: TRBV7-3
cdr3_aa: CASSPSGTSGGEETQYF

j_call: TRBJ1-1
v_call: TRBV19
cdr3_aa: CASSNYPGTGDTEAFF

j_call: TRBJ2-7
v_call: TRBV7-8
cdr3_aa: CASSQAAGGPGEQYF

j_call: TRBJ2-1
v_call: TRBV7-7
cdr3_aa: CASSLGQGYYNEQFF

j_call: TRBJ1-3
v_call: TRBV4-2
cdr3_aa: CASSQTVTTAQNTIYF

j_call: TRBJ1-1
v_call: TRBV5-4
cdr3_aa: CASSPGTSNTEAFF

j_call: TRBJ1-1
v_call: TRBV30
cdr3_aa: CAWSVYGGREGPEAFF

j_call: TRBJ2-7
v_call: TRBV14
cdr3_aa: CASSPEPGTGGEQYF

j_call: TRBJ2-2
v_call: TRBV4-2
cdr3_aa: CASSFLAGDNTGELFF

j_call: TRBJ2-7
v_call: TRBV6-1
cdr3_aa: CASSEEPRSYEQYF

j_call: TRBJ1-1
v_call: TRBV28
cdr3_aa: CASSLASTGLTEAFF

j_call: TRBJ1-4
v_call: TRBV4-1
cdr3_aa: CASSQPGQGNEKLFF

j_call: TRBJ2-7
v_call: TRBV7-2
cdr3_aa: CASSLRRDRGYEQYF

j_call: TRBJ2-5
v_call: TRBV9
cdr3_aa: CASSSPAGGGETQYF

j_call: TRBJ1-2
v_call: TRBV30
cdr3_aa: CAWSSWQNYGYTF

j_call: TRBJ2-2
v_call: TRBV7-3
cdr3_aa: CASSPRQAGELFF

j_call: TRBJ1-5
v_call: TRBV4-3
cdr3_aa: CASSPRTDSQPQHF

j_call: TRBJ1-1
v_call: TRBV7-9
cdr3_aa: CASSPQGLNTEAFF

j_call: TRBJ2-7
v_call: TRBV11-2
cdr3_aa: CASSFRRTGVGEQYF

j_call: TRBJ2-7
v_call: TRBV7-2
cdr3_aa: CASSSEGAVDF

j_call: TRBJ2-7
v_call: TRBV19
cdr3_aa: CASSPGQEYEQYF

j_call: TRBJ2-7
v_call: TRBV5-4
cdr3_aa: CASSPGGPYEQYF

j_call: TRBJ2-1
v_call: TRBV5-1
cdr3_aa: CASSVYRPGQGNEQFF

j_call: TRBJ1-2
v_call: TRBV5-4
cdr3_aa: CASSSRQEQNYGYTF

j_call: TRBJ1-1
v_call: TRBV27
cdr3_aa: CASSLSYFSGELEIGEAFF